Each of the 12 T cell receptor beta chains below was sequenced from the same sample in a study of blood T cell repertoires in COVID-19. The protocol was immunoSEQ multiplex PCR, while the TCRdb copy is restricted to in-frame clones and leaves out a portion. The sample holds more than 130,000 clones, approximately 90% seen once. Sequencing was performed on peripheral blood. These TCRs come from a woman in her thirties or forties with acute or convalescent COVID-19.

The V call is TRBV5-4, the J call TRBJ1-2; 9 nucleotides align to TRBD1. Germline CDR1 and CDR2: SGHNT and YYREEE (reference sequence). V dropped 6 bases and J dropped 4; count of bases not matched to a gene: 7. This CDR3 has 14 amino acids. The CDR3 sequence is CASNADRGSYGYTF. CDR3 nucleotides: TGTGCCAGCAACGCGGACAGGGGTTCCTATGGCTACACCTTC.

The CDR3 protein is CASQVGTVEKLFF. In nucleotides, the CDR3 is TGTGCCAGCCAAGTAGGGACAGTAGAAAAACTGTTTTTT. The rearrangement links TRBV2 to TRBJ1-4, with 7 bases fitting TRBD1. The CDR3 spans 13 residues. The V segment lost 8 bases and the J segment 8 bases; nucleotides outside the gene matches: 8. Germline values: CDR1 SNHLY, CDR2 FYNNEI.

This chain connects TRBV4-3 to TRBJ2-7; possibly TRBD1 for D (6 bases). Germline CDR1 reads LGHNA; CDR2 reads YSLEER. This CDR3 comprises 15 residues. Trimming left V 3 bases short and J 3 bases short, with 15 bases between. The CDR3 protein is CASSHQQGLVYEQYF. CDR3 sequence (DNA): TGCGCCAGCAGCCACCAACAGGGTTTGGTCTACGAGCAGTACTTC.

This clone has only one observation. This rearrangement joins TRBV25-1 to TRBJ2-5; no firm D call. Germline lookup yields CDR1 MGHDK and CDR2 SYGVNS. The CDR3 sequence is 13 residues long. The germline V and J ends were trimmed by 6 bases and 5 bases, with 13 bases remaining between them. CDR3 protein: CASSLLGSETQYF. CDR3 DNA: TGTGCCAGCAGCCTTCTCGGGTCGGAGACCCAGTACTTC. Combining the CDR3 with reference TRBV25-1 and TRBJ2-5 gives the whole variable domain EADIYQTPRYLVIGTGKKITLECSQTMGHDKMYWYQQDPGMELHLIHYSYGVNSTEKGDLSSESTVSRIRTEHFPLTLESARPSHTSQYLCASSLLGSETQYFGPGTRLLVL.

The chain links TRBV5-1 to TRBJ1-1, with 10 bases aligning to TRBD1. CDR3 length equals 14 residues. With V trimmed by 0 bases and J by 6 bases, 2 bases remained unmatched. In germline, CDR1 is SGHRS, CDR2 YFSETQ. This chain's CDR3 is CASSLGGQGAEAFF. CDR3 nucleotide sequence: TGCGCCAGCAGCTTGGGTGGACAGGGGGCTGAAGCTTTCTTT. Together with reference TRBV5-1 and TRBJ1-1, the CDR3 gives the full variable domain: KAGVTQTPRYLIKTRGQQVTLSCSPISGHRSVSWYQQTPGQGLQFLFEYFSETQRNKGNFPGRFSGRQFSNSRSEMNVSTLELGDSALYLCASSLGGQGAEAFFGQGTRLTVV.

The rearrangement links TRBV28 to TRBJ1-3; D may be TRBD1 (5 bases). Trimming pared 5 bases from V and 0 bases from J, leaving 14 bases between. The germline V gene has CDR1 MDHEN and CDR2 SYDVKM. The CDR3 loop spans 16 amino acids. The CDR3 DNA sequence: TGTGCCAGCAGTCCCCGACAGTCGTACTCTGGAAACACCATATATTTT. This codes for CASSPRQSYSGNTIYF.

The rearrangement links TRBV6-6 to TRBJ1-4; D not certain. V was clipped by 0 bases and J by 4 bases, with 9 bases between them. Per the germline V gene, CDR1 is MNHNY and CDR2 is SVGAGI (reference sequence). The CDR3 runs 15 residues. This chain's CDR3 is CASSYSEKDNEKLFF. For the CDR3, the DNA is TGTGCCAGCAGTTACTCGGAGAAGGATAATGAAAAACTGTTTTTT.

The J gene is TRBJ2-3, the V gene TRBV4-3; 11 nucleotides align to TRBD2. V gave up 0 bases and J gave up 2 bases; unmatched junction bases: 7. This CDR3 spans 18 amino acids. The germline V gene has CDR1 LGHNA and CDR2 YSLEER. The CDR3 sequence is CASSQDGPSGGPTDTQYF. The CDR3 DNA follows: TGCGCCAGCAGCCAAGATGGGCCTAGCGGGGGGCCCACAGATACGCAGTATTTT.

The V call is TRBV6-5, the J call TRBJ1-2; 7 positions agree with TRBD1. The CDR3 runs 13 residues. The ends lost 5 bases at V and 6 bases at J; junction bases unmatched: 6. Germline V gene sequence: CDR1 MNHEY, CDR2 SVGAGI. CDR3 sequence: CASSPGQLNGYTF. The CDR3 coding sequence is TGTGCCAGCAGTCCGGGACAGCTCAATGGCTACACCTTC.

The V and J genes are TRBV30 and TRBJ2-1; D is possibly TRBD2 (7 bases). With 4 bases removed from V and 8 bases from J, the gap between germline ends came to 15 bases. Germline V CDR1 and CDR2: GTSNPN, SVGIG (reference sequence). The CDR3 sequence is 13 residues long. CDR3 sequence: CAWTRGGAYEQFF. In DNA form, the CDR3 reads TGTGCCTGGACCCGAGGGGGGGCCTATGAGCAGTTCTTC.

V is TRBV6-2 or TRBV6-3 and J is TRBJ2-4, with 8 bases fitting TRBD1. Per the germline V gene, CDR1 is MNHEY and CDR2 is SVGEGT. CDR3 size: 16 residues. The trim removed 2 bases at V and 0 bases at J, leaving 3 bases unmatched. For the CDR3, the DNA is TGTGCCAGCAGTTACCCGGGACAGGTAGCCAAAAACATTCAGTACTTC. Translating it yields CASSYPGQVAKNIQYF.

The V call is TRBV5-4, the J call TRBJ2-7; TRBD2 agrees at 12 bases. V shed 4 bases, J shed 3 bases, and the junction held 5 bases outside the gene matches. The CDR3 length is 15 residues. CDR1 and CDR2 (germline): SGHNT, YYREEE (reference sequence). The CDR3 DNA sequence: TGTGCCAGCAGCCCATCTAGCGGGGGGGGCTACGAGCAGTACTTC. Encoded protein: CASSPSSGGGYEQYF.